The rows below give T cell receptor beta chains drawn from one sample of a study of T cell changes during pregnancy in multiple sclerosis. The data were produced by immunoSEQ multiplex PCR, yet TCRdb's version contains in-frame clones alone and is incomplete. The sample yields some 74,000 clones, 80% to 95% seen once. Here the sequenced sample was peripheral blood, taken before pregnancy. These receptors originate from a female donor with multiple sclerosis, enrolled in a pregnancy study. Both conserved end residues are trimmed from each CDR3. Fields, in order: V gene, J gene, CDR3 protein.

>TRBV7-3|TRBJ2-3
ASSLVGLAAPDTQY
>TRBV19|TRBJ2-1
ASSLVYNEQF
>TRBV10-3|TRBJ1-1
ATSGRGDTEAF
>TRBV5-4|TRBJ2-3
ASSLGWGTDTQY
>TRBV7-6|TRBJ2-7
ASSRVRQGSYEQY
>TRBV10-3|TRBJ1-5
ANKGSLGNQPQH
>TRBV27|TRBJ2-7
ASSLQGHPSYEQY
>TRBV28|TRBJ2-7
ASSRTSGSSYEQY
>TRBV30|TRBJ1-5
AWSEIGSNQPQH
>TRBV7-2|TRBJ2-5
ASSPRETQY
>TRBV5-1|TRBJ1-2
ASSSDRGDGYT
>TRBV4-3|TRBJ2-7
ASSQDLAAKPYEQY
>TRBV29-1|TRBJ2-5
SVPKTENQETQY
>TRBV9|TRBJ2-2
ASSVRSAPNTGELF
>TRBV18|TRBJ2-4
ASSPPGGSKNIQY
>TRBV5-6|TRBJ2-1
ASSLPTSSRTNEQF
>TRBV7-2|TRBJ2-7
ASSLAAGVPYEQY
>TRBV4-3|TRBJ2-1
ASSHLTSGPYNEQF
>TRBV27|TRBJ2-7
ASRAGTSGWYEQY
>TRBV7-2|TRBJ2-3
ATGQRTDTQY
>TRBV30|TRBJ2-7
AWRHKVATGDSYEQY
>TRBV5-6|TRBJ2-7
ASSTHGVGYEQY
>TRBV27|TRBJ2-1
ASSLAVFRVDEQF
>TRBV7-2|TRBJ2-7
ASSRDRGYYEQY
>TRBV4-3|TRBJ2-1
ASSRGLAEYNEQF
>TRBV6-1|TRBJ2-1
ASSVGLAGVDEQF
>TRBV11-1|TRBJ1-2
ASSLAGQNYGYT
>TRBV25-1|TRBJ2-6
ASGSSGANVLT
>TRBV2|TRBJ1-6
ASSERAVSYNSPLH
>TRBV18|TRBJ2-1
ASSPFAKREESNEQF
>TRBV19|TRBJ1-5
ASSRGQINQPQH
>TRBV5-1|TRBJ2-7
ASSFPPVGSARSYEQY
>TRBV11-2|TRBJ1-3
ASSITGDSGNTIY
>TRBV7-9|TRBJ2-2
ASRPGQANTGELF
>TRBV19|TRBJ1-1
ASSVQTGGPEAF
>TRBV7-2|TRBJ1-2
ASSLGADGYGYT
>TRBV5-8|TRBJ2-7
ASTRVGGNYEQY
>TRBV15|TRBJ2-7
ATSKPTGVYEQY
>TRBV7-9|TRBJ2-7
ASSLLSGTVREQY
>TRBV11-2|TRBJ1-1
ASSPQGTGEAF
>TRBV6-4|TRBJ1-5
ASSVWGGQPQH
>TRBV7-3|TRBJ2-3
ASTLGTYRTDTQY
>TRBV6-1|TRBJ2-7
ASSEGTATSYEQY
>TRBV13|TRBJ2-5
ASSFTSGQETQY
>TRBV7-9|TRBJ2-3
ASSLLEPGLAVITDTQY
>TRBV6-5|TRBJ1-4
ASSKDRGLEKLF
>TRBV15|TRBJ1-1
ATSAGLNTEAF
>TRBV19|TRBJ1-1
ASTLKIVAF
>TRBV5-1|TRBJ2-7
ASSFRPAGEQY
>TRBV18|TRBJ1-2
ASSPVDSNYGYT
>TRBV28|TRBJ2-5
ASTKGALTQETQY
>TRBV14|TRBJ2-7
ASSHSGTSGYEQY
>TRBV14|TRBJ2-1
ASSHTARAGVTRVYNEQF